This T cell receptor (beta chain) is from a study of T cell repertoires in cytomegalovirus infection. The study, taken as a whole, reports: Across the ex vivo response, the dominant clonotypes were HLA-C-restricted CMV-specific TCR beta clonotypes. Carriage of CMV together with the relevant HLA was identifiable through cumulative public TCR beta family frequency.

This clonotype was counted ten times or more. The antigen is not known. TCRdb independently ran MiXCR on the reads; one entry per CDR3 protein. The sample consists of about 900,000 distinct CDR3 sequences, around 30% of them appearing once. The clonotype comes from a human donor in good health (CMV status not recorded). Some clones in this sample may be carry-over from other donors' samples. The sample in question was cultured CD8+ T cells from PBMCs, obtained from culture after CMV antigen stimulation.

The CDR3 nucleotides are TGTGCCAGCAGCTTAGTAATGACTAGCGGGGTCCCCGGGGAGACCCAGTACTTC. Protein: CASSLVMTSGVPGETQYF. This chain links TRBV7-2 with TRBJ2-5; 11 bases align to TRBD2. The germline V gene has CDR1 SGHTA and CDR2 FQGNSA. The junction had 12 bases not matched to a gene; V was cut back by 1 base and J by 5 bases. This CDR3 contains 18 residues. Filled out from reference TRBV7-2 and TRBJ2-5, the complete variable domain reads GAGVSQSPSNKVTEKGKDVELRCDPISGHTALYWYRQSLGQGLEFLIYFQGNSAPDKSGLPSDRFSAERTGGSVSTLTIQRTQQEDSAVYLCASSLVMTSGVPGETQYFGPGTRLLVL.